These 24 T cell receptor beta chains originate from one sample sequenced in a study of regulatory T cells in long-lasting Graves disease (dated by TCRdb to the early 2020s). The library was made by multiplex PCR. The instrument given in TCRdb is Illumina HiSeq 4000. CDR3 regions were amplified by Arm-PCR with iRepertoire HTBI primers to construct TCR beta libraries. TCRdb reworked the public reads: Q25 trimming with fastp, MiXCR clone assembly, productive beta chains retained. For every CDR3 protein sequence, its rows merge into one entry that carries the most common genes and DNA. The sample includes roughly 500,000 distinct CDR3 sequences, with around 12% observed a single time. Roughly 9.3% of the sample is held by the ten biggest clonotypes. This specimen's time point label, interpreted: newly diagnosed GD, antithyroid drugs for less than 3 months. RNA was extracted from PBMCs in TRIzol for both TCR sequencing and RNA sequencing.

This sample was also put to use in a study of T cells in Graves' hyperthyroidism and ophthalmopathy.

Sequences were derived from peripheral blood mononuclear cells (PBMCs), sampled at new diagnosis, from a patient treated with antithyroid drugs. These TCRs come from a woman in her twenties or thirties with Graves disease. Donor details come from another sample of the same person, matched by shared clones.

Concerning this clonotype: This is likely an artifact of a read error, given a far larger clone one base away. The V call is TRBV6-2 or TRBV6-3, the J call TRBJ2-2; 7 nucleotides match TRBD1. V shed 4 bases, J shed 0 bases, and the junction held 5 bases outside the gene matches. CDR3 length: 16 residues. Germline values: CDR1 MNHEY, CDR2 SVGEGT. CDR3 residues: CASSFPGTANTGELFF. DNA of the CDR3: TGTGCCAGCAGTTTCCCCGGGACAGCGAACACCGGGGAGCTGTTTTTT.

This clonotype was detected many times. This chain links TRBV30 with TRBJ1-1; TRBD1 aligns across 7 bases. From germline, CDR1 is GTSNPN and CDR2 SVGIG (reference sequence). The CDR3 is 14 amino acids. V trimming: 6 bases; J trimming: 1 base; junction bases outside the gene matches: 8. DNA for the CDR3: TGTGCCTGCTTCTCAGGGACAGCGAACACTGAAGCTTTCTTT. This translates into CACFSGTANTEAFF. The complete variable domain, with remaining parts taken from reference TRBV30 and TRBJ1-1, reads SQTIHQWPATLVQPVGSPLSLECTVEGTSNPNLYWYRQAAGRGLQLLFYSVGIGQISSEVPQNLSASRPQDRQFILSSKKLLLSDSGFYLCACFSGTANTEAFFGQGTRLTVV.

The genes are TRBV20-1 and TRBJ2-3; 12 nucleotides agree with TRBD2. The V and J ends lost 0 bases and 3 bases, in that order; junction bases with no gene match: 1. The germline V gene encodes CDR1 DFQATT and CDR2 SNEGSKA (reference sequence). The CDR3 is 15 amino acids. The CDR3 region has the DNA TGCAGTGCTAGAGACGGGACTAGCGGGACAGATACGCAGTATTTT. It encodes CSARDGTSGTDTQYF.

This clonotype was recorded many times. This chain joins TRBV2 and TRBJ1-3; tentatively, D is TRBD1 (5 bases). Trimming removed 1 base at V and 5 bases at J, with 9 bases between. This CDR3 spans 14 amino acids. Germline V gene lookup returns CDR1 SNHLY and CDR2 FYNNEI. CDR3 amino acids: CASSEVRGRNTIYF. DNA for the CDR3: TGTGCCAGCAGTGAAGTCCGGGGCCGAAACACCATATATTTT.

The chain recombines TRBV2 with TRBJ2-2; no clear D. The ends were cut back, 7 bases at V and 6 bases at J, with 6 bases in the middle. Germline assignment: CDR1 SNHLY and CDR2 FYNNEI. This CDR3 has 11 residues. This CDR3 is CASTLSGELFF. CDR3 DNA: TGTGCCAGCACCCTTTCCGGGGAGCTGTTTTTT.

This clonotype was seen repeatedly, ten times or more. The gene calls are TRBV19 and TRBJ1-1; TRBD1 is a possible D gene (5 bases). CDR1 and CDR2 (germline): LNHDA, SQIVND (reference sequence). The V end lost 2 bases, the J end lost 1 base, and 11 bases lay between the germline ends. The CDR3 extends over 15 amino acids. The CDR3 here is CASSIPGGWNTEAFF. The CDR3 nucleotides are TGTGCCAGTAGTATACCCGGGGGATGGAACACTGAAGCTTTCTTT.

This clonotype was recorded at least ten times. The chain combines TRBV11-3 with TRBJ2-5; D not resolved. The CDR3 sequence is 14 residues long. V was cut by 3 bases and J by 2 bases, with 10 bases left in between. Germline assignment: CDR1 SGHNT and CDR2 YENEEA. In DNA, the CDR3 is TGTGCCAGCAGCTTTGAGCAGTCACAAGAGACCCAGTACTTC. As protein: CASSFEQSQETQYF. Using reference TRBV11-3 and TRBJ2-5 for the parts outside the CDR3, the full variable domain is EAGVVQSPRYKIIEKKQPVAFWCNPISGHNTLYWYLQNLGQGPELLIRYENEEAVDDSQLPKDRFSAERLKGVDSTLKIQPAELGDSAVYLCASSFEQSQETQYFGPGTRLLVL.

CDR3 loop: CSAREGGYYEQYF. The CDR3 nucleotides read TGCAGTGCTAGAGAGGGAGGGTATTACGAGCAGTACTTC. This chain uses TRBV20-1 with TRBJ2-7; the match to TRBD2 covers 7 bases. V shed 0 bases and J 4 bases; nucleotides not matched to a gene: 3. The V gene's germline CDR1 is DFQATT and CDR2 SNEGSKA (reference sequence). This CDR3 has 13 amino acids.

This clonotype was seen many times. The CDR3 sequence: CASSLQAGRTRNEQFF. CDR3 nucleotides: TGTGCCAGCAGTCTTCAAGCGGGCCGAACGAGAAATGAGCAGTTCTTC. The chain links TRBV6-2 or TRBV6-3 to TRBJ2-1, with D maybe TRBD2 (6 bases). From germline, CDR1 is MNHEY and CDR2 SVGEGT. V shed 5 bases and J shed 7 bases, with 21 bases lying between them. The CDR3 contains 16 residues.

Comments on this clonotype: A much larger clone sits a single nucleotide away, making a read error possible. CDR3 sequence: CASSLELAIPNTATQYF. The CDR3 DNA is TGTGCCAGCAGTTTAGAACTAGCGATTCCTAACACAGCTACGCAGTATTTT. This sequence joins TRBV28 and TRBJ2-3; TRBD2 agrees at 7 bases. CDR1 MDHEN and CDR2 SYDVKM come from the germline V gene. CDR3 length: 17 amino acids.

This clonotype was seen at least ten times. The chain carries TRBV9 and TRBJ2-6, with a weak D call TRBD1 (5 bases). The CDR3 runs to 17 residues. Trimming stripped 0 bases from V and 0 bases from J, with 10 bases between. Germline CDR1 SGDLS, CDR2 YYNGEE. The CDR3 reads CASSVATRASGANVLTF. The CDR3 nucleotides read TGTGCCAGCAGCGTAGCCACCAGGGCCTCTGGGGCCAACGTCCTGACTTTC.

This clonotype came up many times. The chain uses TRBV5-6 and TRBJ2-2; no clear D. CDR1 is SGHDT, CDR2 YYEEEE, per germline. The length of the CDR3 is 14 residues. The ends were cut back, 1 base at V and 1 base at J, with 5 bases in the middle. The CDR3: CASSLLLNTGELFF. The CDR3 region has the DNA TGTGCCAGCAGCTTGTTATTGAACACCGGGGAGCTGTTTTTT.

In its sample, this clonotype was seen many times. The chain combines TRBV5-6 with TRBJ2-7, with TRBD2 matching 9 bases. CDR1 and CDR2 (germline): SGHDT, YYEEEE. The V and J ends lost 2 bases and 6 bases, in that order; junction bases with no gene match: 6. This CDR3 region has 14 residues. The CDR3 DNA is TGTGCCAGCAGCTTCTCGCTAGCGGGAACCGAGCAGTACTTC. Encoded protein: CASSFSLAGTEQYF. Together with reference TRBV5-6 and TRBJ2-7, the CDR3 gives the full variable domain: DAGVTQSPTHLIKTRGQQVTLRCSPKSGHDTVSWYQQALGQGPQFIFQYYEEEERQRGNFPDRFSGHQFPNYSSELNVNALLLGDSALYLCASSFSLAGTEQYFGPGTRLTVT.

This clonotype was seen ten or more times. Germline and junction disagree at one end, which may indicate a read error. The CDR3 bases are TGTGCCAGCAGAAAAATCCTAACAGCCACGCCGTTAGACTTC. It specifies CASRKILTATPLDF. The chain combines TRBV2 with TRBJ2-7; D is uncertain. CDR1 and CDR2 from the germline V gene are SNHLY and FYNNEI. CDR3 length: 14 amino acids. Full variable domain (remainder filled in from reference TRBV2 and TRBJ2-7): EPEVTQTPSHQVTQMGQEVILRCVPISNHLYFYWYRQILGQKVEFLVSFYNNEISEKSEIFDDQFSVERPDGSNFTLKIRSTKLEDSAMYFCASRKILTATPLDFGPGTRLTVT.

This clonotype was picked up many times. The V gene is TRBV19, the J gene TRBJ2-2, with TRBD1 as a possible D gene (5 bases). With 5 bases removed from V and 0 bases from J, the gap between germline ends came to 16 bases. The CDR3 loop spans 17 amino acids. Germline-derived CDR1 and CDR2 are LNHDA and SQIVND (reference sequence). The CDR3 coding sequence is TGTGCCAGTAGTCCCCCAGGGTGGCGCGCGAACACCGGGGAGCTGTTTTTT. Amino acids: CASSPPGWRANTGELFF.

The J gene is TRBJ2-2, the V gene TRBV5-1, with D tentatively TRBD2 (5 bases). Trimming cost V 0 bases and J 5 bases, with 8 bases left between them. Germline V gives CDR1 SGHRS, CDR2 YFSETQ. The CDR3 has 14 residues. CDR3 in amino acids: CASSLGRRTGELFF. The CDR3, as DNA: TGCGCCAGCAGCTTGGGGAGGAGGACCGGGGAGCTGTTTTTT.

This clonotype was detected many times. The J gene is TRBJ2-5, the V gene TRBV7-2, with D possibly matching TRBD2 (5 bases). This CDR3 is 14 amino acids long. Germline V gene data show CDR1 as SGHTA and CDR2 as FQGNSA. V lost 4 bases, J lost 10 bases, and 19 bases lay in between. CDR3 sequence: CASSYSGLNGVQYF. In DNA form, the CDR3 reads TGTGCCAGCAGCTACTCGGGGTTGAACGGTGTCCAGTACTTC.

Many counts were recorded for this clonotype. The rearrangement uses TRBV28 and TRBJ2-7; D remains unclear. The V and J ends lost 1 base and 3 bases respectively, with 10 bases between them. The germline gives CDR1 MDHEN, CDR2 SYDVKM. The CDR3 runs 14 residues. The CDR3 coding sequence is TGTGCCAGCAGTTTATATCCTGCGATCTACGAGCAGTACTTC. The encoded protein is CASSLYPAIYEQYF.

This clonotype was recorded a few times. The chain carries TRBV18 and TRBJ2-3; 8 bases are a match to TRBD2. The CDR3 loop spans 16 amino acids. In germline, CDR1 is KGHSH, CDR2 LQKENI. Trimming took 2 bases from V and 2 from J; bases not matched to a gene: 6. As DNA, the CDR3 is TGTGCCAGCTCACCAGTCGCGGGAGGTACCACAGATACGCAGTATTTT. Translated: CASSPVAGGTTDTQYF. The whole variable domain, remainder taken from reference TRBV18 and TRBJ2-3, is NAGVMQNPRHLVRRRGQEARLRCSPMKGHSHVYWYRQLPEEGLKFMVYLQKENIIDESGMPKERFSAEFPKEGPSILRIQQVVRGDSAAYFCASSPVAGGTTDTQYFGPGTRLTVL.

Many counts were recorded for this clonotype. This chain links TRBV11-2 with TRBJ1-2; TRBD1 might be the D (5 bases). The V end lost 4 bases, the J end lost 8 bases, and 14 bases lay between the germline ends. The CDR3 extends over 13 amino acids. Germline lookup yields CDR1 SGHAT and CDR2 FQNNGV. The CDR3 reads CASSSQGRGGYTF. The CDR3 coding sequence is TGTGCCAGCAGCTCTCAGGGACGGGGCGGCTACACCTTC.

This clonotype came up many times. The chain uses TRBV3-1 and TRBJ2-3; the match to TRBD1 covers 7 bases. The CDR3 contains 17 residues. The V gene's germline CDR1 is LGHDT and CDR2 YNNKEL (reference sequence). The ends lost 3 bases at V and 7 bases at J; junction bases unmatched: 16. The DNA for the CDR3 is TGTGCCAGCAGCCAGCGCCGGGACAGCGCACCGATGAATACGCAGTATTTT. The encoded protein is CASSQRRDSAPMNTQYF.

This clonotype was counted at least ten times. The chain carries TRBV6-8 and TRBJ1-4; tentatively, D is TRBD1 (5 bases). The CDR3 extends over 15 amino acids. CDR1 is MNHGY, CDR2 SAAAGT, per germline. The ends were cut back, 10 bases at V and 3 bases at J, with 18 bases in the middle. The CDR3 reads CATTGGVMPNEKLFF. The CDR3 DNA reads TGTGCCACAACGGGAGGGGTCATGCCTAATGAAAAACTGTTTTTT.

Comment on this clonotype: A much larger clone sits a single nucleotide away, making a read error possible. This sequence joins TRBV20-1 and TRBJ2-1; 8 bases map to TRBD1. This CDR3 contains 14 residues. Trimming cost V 5 bases and J 10 bases; bases outside gene matches: 13. Per the germline V gene, CDR1 is DFQATT and CDR2 is SNEGSKA (reference sequence). CDR3: CSAETQGVRDEQFF. DNA for the CDR3: TGCAGTGCTGAGACACAGGGGGTTAGGGACGAGCAGTTCTTC.

This clonotype appeared a few times. J is TRBJ2-1 and V is TRBV19, with a possible D match to TRBD2 (6 bases). The V gene lost 7 bases and the J gene lost 0 bases, with 13 bases spanning the gap. Germline assignment: CDR1 LNHDA and CDR2 SQIVND (reference sequence). There are 15 residues in the CDR3. CDR3 coding DNA: TGTGCCAGTACCCCGGCAGCGGGCTCCTACAATGAGCAGTTCTTC. It translates to CASTPAAGSYNEQFF.